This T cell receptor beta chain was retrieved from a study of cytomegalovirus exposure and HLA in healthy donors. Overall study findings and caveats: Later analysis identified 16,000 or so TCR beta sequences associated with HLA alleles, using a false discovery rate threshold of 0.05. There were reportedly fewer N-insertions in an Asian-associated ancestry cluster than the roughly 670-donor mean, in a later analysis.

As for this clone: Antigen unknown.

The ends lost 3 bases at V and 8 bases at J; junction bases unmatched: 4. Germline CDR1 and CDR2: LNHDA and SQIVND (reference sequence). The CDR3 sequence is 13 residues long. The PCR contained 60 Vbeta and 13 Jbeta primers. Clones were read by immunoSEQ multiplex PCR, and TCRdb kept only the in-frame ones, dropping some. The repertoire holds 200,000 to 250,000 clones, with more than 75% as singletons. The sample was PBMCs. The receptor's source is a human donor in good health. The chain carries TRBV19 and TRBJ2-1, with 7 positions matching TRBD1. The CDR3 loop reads CASSMNRGYEQFF. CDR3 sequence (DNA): TGTGCCAGTAGTATGAACAGGGGCTATGAGCAGTTCTTC.